Listed here are 19 T cell receptor beta chains from one sample, sequenced in a study of blood T cell repertoires in COVID-19. Profiled with immunoSEQ multiplex PCR; TCRdb holds only in-frame clones, not every one. Of about 300,000 clones listed, 80% to 90% are singletons. The sequenced material came from PBMCs or T cells enriched from blood (not recorded which). These receptor sequences come from a man aged 25 to 40 who had recovered from COVID-19.

The gene calls are TRBV14 and TRBJ2-5, with D perhaps TRBD1 (5 bases). With 5 bases removed from V and 2 bases from J, the gap between germline ends came to 9 bases. The CDR3 has 13 residues. Germline loops: CDR1 SGHDN, CDR2 FVKESK. The CDR3 loop is CASSEDIQETQYF. CDR3 nucleotides: TGTGCCAGCAGCGAGGACATTCAAGAGACCCAGTACTTC. The full variable domain, rest sourced from reference TRBV14 and TRBJ2-5, is EAGVTQFPSHSVIEKGQTVTLRCDPISGHDNLYWYRRVMGKEIKFLLHFVKESKQDESGMPNNRFLAERTGGTYSTLKVQPAELEDSGVYFCASSEDIQETQYFGPGTRLLVL.

A few counts support this clone. The genes are TRBV7-9 and TRBJ1-4; D is unclear. Germline CDR1 is SEHNR and CDR2 is FQNEAQ (reference sequence). The CDR3 runs 15 residues. V lost 1 base, J lost 5 bases, and 11 bases lay in between. The DNA of the CDR3 is TGTGCCAGCAGCTTAGATTTACAGACCAATGAAAAACTGTTTTTT. The encoded protein is CASSLDLQTNEKLFF.

The chain links TRBV30 to TRBJ1-6, with a tentative D call TRBD1 (6 bases). This CDR3 spans 16 amino acids. Trimming took 5 bases from V and 0 from J, leaving 14 bases between them. Germline CDR1 reads GTSNPN; CDR2 reads SVGIG (reference sequence). CDR3 region: CAWCLRGASYNSPLHF. The CDR3 DNA follows: TGTGCCTGGTGCCTACGGGGGGCCTCCTATAATTCACCCCTCCACTTT.

V usage is TRBV27 and J usage is TRBJ1-2; the match to TRBD1 covers 7 bases. Germline lookup yields CDR1 MNHEY and CDR2 SMNVEV (reference sequence). Trimming took 2 bases from V and 6 from J; bases not matched to a gene: 3. This CDR3 is built from 13 residues. CDR3 in amino acids: CASSLRQGDGYTF. The DNA for the CDR3 is TGTGCCAGCAGTTTAAGGCAGGGGGATGGCTACACCTTC.

The chain combines TRBV9 with TRBJ1-1, with D unclear. CDR3 length: 13 amino acids. V was pared by 2 bases and J by 5 bases, with 10 bases between. Germline CDR1 is SGDLS and CDR2 is YYNGEE. CDR3 region: CASSVGTGTEAFF. CDR3 nucleotides: TGTGCCAGCAGCGTGGGTACGGGGACTGAAGCTTTCTTT.

The chain recombines TRBV5-1 with TRBJ2-7; 7 bases map to TRBD1. The trim removed 0 bases at V and 1 base at J, leaving 7 bases unmatched. This CDR3 comprises 16 residues. Germline V CDR1 and CDR2: SGHRS, YFSETQ. DNA of the CDR3: TGCGCCAGCAGCTTGGCGGTTGGGACAGCTTCCTACGAGCAGTACTTC. Its translation is CASSLAVGTASYEQYF. The full variable domain, rest sourced from reference TRBV5-1 and TRBJ2-7, is KAGVTQTPRYLIKTRGQQVTLSCSPISGHRSVSWYQQTPGQGLQFLFEYFSETQRNKGNFPGRFSGRQFSNSRSEMNVSTLELGDSALYLCASSLAVGTASYEQYFGPGTRLTVT.

The chain employs TRBV19 and TRBJ1-5; a weak D match, TRBD1 (5 bases). CDR3 size: 15 residues. The V gene's germline CDR1 is LNHDA and CDR2 SQIVND (reference sequence). V lost 4 bases to trimming and J lost 4 bases, with 14 bases between them. CDR3 amino acids: CASSTSGLRNQPQHF. For the CDR3, the DNA is TGTGCCAGTAGTACATCGGGACTGAGGAATCAGCCCCAGCATTTT. The entire variable domain, with the rest obtained from reference TRBV19 and TRBJ1-5, is as follows: DGGITQSPKYLFRKEGQNVTLSCEQNLNHDAMYWYRQDPGQGLRLIYYSQIVNDFQKGDIAEGYSVSREKKESFPLTVTSAQKNPTAFYLCASSTSGLRNQPQHFGDGTRLSIL.

This rearrangement joins TRBV29-1 to TRBJ2-7; weak D call: TRBD1 (5 bases). Trimming removed 4 bases from V and 2 bases from J, with 9 bases in between. The CDR3 loop spans 12 amino acids. Germline CDR1 reads SQVTM; CDR2 reads ANQGSEA. The CDR3 DNA is TGCAGCGTTGTGCAGGGCGCCTACGAGCAGTACTTC. Residues: CSVVQGAYEQYF.

The count of this clone is one. The chain is built from TRBV3-1 (or the pseudogene TRBV3-2) and TRBJ1-2, with D tentatively TRBD1 (6 bases). V lost 2 bases, J lost 5 bases, and 15 bases lay in between. Germline V gene sequence: CDR1 LGHDT, CDR2 YNNKEL (reference sequence). The CDR3 consists of 15 residues. The CDR3 DNA is TGTGCCAGCAGCCAAACCAGGAGGGGGGGGTATGGCTACACCTTC. Protein product: CASSQTRRGGYGYTF.

The chain is built from TRBV5-4 and TRBJ2-1; TRBD2 might be the D (5 bases). CDR3 length: 14 amino acids. CDR1 is SGHNT and CDR2 is YYREEE in the germline V gene (reference sequence). The V gene lost 0 bases and the J gene lost 6 bases, with 10 bases spanning the gap. CDR3 protein: CASSLDEGGNEQFF. DNA for the CDR3: TGTGCCAGCAGCTTGGACGAGGGTGGCAATGAGCAGTTCTTC.

V gene TRBV25-1 combines with J gene TRBJ2-5, with 9 nucleotides matching TRBD2. V shed 1 base and J 5 bases; nucleotides not matched to a gene: 8. The CDR3 length is 16 residues. Germline V gives CDR1 MGHDK, CDR2 SYGVNS. The CDR3: CASSEFSGRRRETQYF. The CDR3 bases are TGTGCCAGCAGTGAATTCAGCGGGAGGAGGCGGGAGACCCAGTACTTC.

This chain connects TRBV18 to TRBJ2-7; 9 bases line up with TRBD1. Trimming cost V 5 bases and J 0 bases; bases outside gene matches: 2. CDR1 and CDR2 from the germline V gene are KGHSH and LQKENI. This CDR3 has 14 residues. Here the CDR3 DNA reads TGTGCCAGCTCATTGACAGGGGGCTCCTACGAGCAGTACTTC. Translated: CASSLTGGSYEQYF.

The J gene is TRBJ1-5, the V gene TRBV28; unclear D gene. From germline, CDR1 is MDHEN and CDR2 SYDVKM. V was clipped by 7 bases and J by 0 bases, with 10 bases between them. The CDR3 covers 14 residues. The CDR3, as DNA: TGTGCCAGCACTCTTAGTTATAGCAATCAGCCCCAGCATTTT. Its protein is CASTLSYSNQPQHF.

The chain recombines TRBV27 with TRBJ2-7, with TRBD2 as a possible D gene (5 bases). The CDR3 totals 10 residues. CDR1 and CDR2 from the germline V gene are MNHEY and SMNVEV (reference sequence). With 6 bases removed from V and 7 bases from J, the gap between germline ends came to 7 bases. CDR3 sequence reads: CASSRREQYF. CDR3 nucleotide sequence: TGTGCCAGCAGCCGGAGGGAGCAGTACTTC.

The genes are TRBV19 and TRBJ2-7; 7 bases agree with TRBD1. Trimming cost V 9 bases and J 8 bases; bases outside gene matches: 19. Germline-derived CDR1 and CDR2 are LNHDA and SQIVND (reference sequence). This CDR3 region has 15 residues. CDR3 loop: CARLFDRVLYGKQYF. The CDR3 nucleotides are TGTGCCAGACTCTTCGACAGGGTGTTATATGGGAAGCAGTACTTC. Full variable domain (remainder filled in from reference TRBV19 and TRBJ2-7): DGGITQSPKYLFRKEGQNVTLSCEQNLNHDAMYWYRQDPGQGLRLIYYSQIVNDFQKGDIAEGYSVSREKKESFPLTVTSAQKNPTAFYLCARLFDRVLYGKQYFGPGTRLTVT.

V is TRBV30 and J is TRBJ1-1, with D hard to call. Per the germline V gene, CDR1 is GTSNPN and CDR2 is SVGIG (reference sequence). V lost 2 bases and J 2 bases, leaving 9 bases between the germline ends. The CDR3 consists of 13 residues. The CDR3 spells CAWSPRSNTEAFF. In DNA form, the CDR3 reads TGTGCCTGGAGTCCTCGCAGTAACACTGAAGCTTTCTTT.

The chain employs TRBV5-4 and TRBJ2-7; TRBD2 matches at 16 bases. Germline V gene sequence: CDR1 SGHNT, CDR2 YYREEE (reference sequence). V trimming: 4 bases; J trimming: 2 bases; junction bases outside the gene matches: 9. There are 18 residues in the CDR3. In nucleotides, the CDR3 is TGTGCCAGCAGCCCTCCGGGACTAGCGGGAGGGGGGCCCTACGAGCAGTACTTC. Its protein is CASSPPGLAGGGPYEQYF.

A word on this clone: A clone one base away is much larger, so this may be a read error. V is TRBV6-1 and J is TRBJ2-3, with 8 bases identical to TRBD2. Germline lookup yields CDR1 MNHNS and CDR2 SASEGT. Trimming cost V 1 base and J 1 base; bases outside gene matches: 1. The CDR3 consists of 15 residues. The CDR3 protein is CASSEGAGGTDTQYF. The CDR3 bases are TGTGCCAGCAGTGAAGGAGCGGGGGGCACAGATACGCAGTATTTT.

The J gene is TRBJ2-7, the V gene TRBV15; 7 bases match TRBD2. This CDR3 contains 15 residues. The junction had 5 bases not matched to a gene; V was cut back by 1 base and J by 2 bases. Germline V CDR1 and CDR2: LNHNV, YYDKDF (reference sequence). CDR3 in amino acids: CATSRVAGSAYEQYF. The CDR3 DNA sequence: TGTGCCACCAGCAGAGTAGCGGGTTCCGCCTACGAGCAGTACTTC. Full variable domain (rest looked up from reference TRBV15 and TRBJ2-7): DAMVIQNPRYQVTQFGKPVTLSCSQTLNHNVMYWYQQKSSQAPKLLFHYYDKDFNNEADTPDNFQSRRPNTSFCFLDIRSPGLGDTAMYLCATSRVAGSAYEQYFGPGTRLTVT.